These 23 T cell receptor beta chains were sequenced from one sample in a study of human versus mouse CDR3 diversity and MHC coevolution. The repertoire was sequenced with immunoSEQ multiplex PCR; TCRdb's copy has only in-frame clones and lacks some. Altogether fewer than 100,000 clones are present, around 93% being singletons, with the ten largest covering about 1.4%. The sequencing sample was made of naive CD4+ T cells from blood. Subset indicated: CD45RO-negative CD62L-positive naive CD4 T cells. The receptor source for this set is a person aged 30 to 69 in good health.

V is TRBV6-1 and J is TRBJ2-7; TRBD1 might be the D (6 bases). Germline-derived CDR1 and CDR2 are MNHNS and SASEGT. CDR3 length: 17 residues. Trimming removed 4 bases from V and 0 bases from J, with 19 bases in between. The CDR3 DNA is TGTGCCAGCAGTGCGGGACACGGACCTCTGAGCTCCTACGAGCAGTACTTC. This gives the protein CASSAGHGPLSSYEQYF.

This clone showed up just once. The J gene is TRBJ2-7, the V gene TRBV2; D unresolved. Looked up from germline, CDR1 is SNHLY and CDR2 is FYNNEI. Deletions cut 4 bases from V and 2 bases from J, with 12 bases between. The CDR3 extends over 14 amino acids. The CDR3 here is CASSAEEITYEQYF. The DNA for the CDR3 is TGTGCCAGCAGTGCAGAGGAGATTACCTACGAGCAGTACTTC. The full variable domain, its missing parts supplied by reference TRBV2 and TRBJ2-7, is EPEVTQTPSHQVTQMGQEVILRCVPISNHLYFYWYRQILGQKVEFLVSFYNNEISEKSEIFDDQFSVERPDGSNFTLKIRSTKLEDSAMYFCASSAEEITYEQYFGPGTRLTVT.

The V and J genes are TRBV7-2 and TRBJ2-7; D is possibly TRBD2 (7 bases). The CDR3 is made up of 15 amino acids. Between the trimmed V and J ends, which lost 6 bases and 2 bases, there was a span of 17 bases. Germline CDR1 SGHTA, CDR2 FQGNSA. The DNA of the CDR3 is TGTGCCAGCAGTATAAGGGGGGGCGAGACCTACGAGCAGTACTTC. It encodes CASSIRGGETYEQYF.

The chain carries TRBV5-1 and TRBJ1-4; the D is unclear. The CDR3 loop spans 14 amino acids. In germline, CDR1 is SGHRS, CDR2 YFSETQ. Between the trimmed V and J ends, which lost 1 base and 8 bases, there was a span of 12 bases. The CDR3 DNA follows: TGCGCCAGCAGCTTGTCGGGATTCTGGGAAAAACTGTTTTTT. It yields the protein CASSLSGFWEKLFF. Filled out from reference TRBV5-1 and TRBJ1-4, the complete variable domain reads KAGVTQTPRYLIKTRGQQVTLSCSPISGHRSVSWYQQTPGQGLQFLFEYFSETQRNKGNFPGRFSGRQFSNSRSEMNVSTLELGDSALYLCASSLSGFWEKLFFGSGTQLSVL.

The table lists this clone with a count of one. CDR3 coding DNA: TGTGCCAGCTCCCTTGGAGCGCCTAGGTCCATTGACGAGCAGTACTTC. It codes for CASSLGAPRSIDEQYF. This chain uses TRBV18 with TRBJ2-7, with D uncertain. Between the trimmed V and J ends, which lost 6 bases and 5 bases, there was a span of 23 bases. This CDR3 has 16 residues. Germline V gene data show CDR1 as KGHSH and CDR2 as LQKENI.

V gene TRBV30 combines with J gene TRBJ2-3; no definite D call. The CDR3 spans 12 residues. The germline V gene has CDR1 GTSNPN and CDR2 SVGIG (reference sequence). Trimming cost V 2 bases and J 4 bases, with 7 bases left between them. The CDR3 nucleotides read TGTGCCTGGAGTCAGTCCTCAGATACGCAGTATTTT. It encodes CAWSQSSDTQYF.

The chain's CDR3 is CASSPGQGAGANVLTF. The CDR3 DNA reads as TGTGCCAGCAGCCCGGGACAGGGAGCCGGGGCCAACGTCCTGACTTTC. J is TRBJ2-6 and V is TRBV7-6; 9 bases agree with TRBD1. CDR1 SGHVS and CDR2 FNYEAQ come from the germline V gene. The CDR3 is 16 residues long. Trimming at V came to 5 bases and at J to 4 bases, leaving 6 bases not matched to a gene.

This sequence joins TRBV5-1 and TRBJ2-1; no clear D. From germline, CDR1 is SGHRS and CDR2 YFSETQ. This CDR3 spans 11 amino acids. Between the trimmed V and J ends, which lost 4 bases and 6 bases, there was a span of 5 bases. CDR3 sequence reads: CASSVGNEQFF. CDR3 nucleotide sequence: TGCGCCAGCAGCGTCGGCAATGAGCAGTTCTTC.

This sequence joins TRBV5-1 and TRBJ2-7, with a weak D call TRBD2 (6 bases). Germline-derived CDR1 and CDR2 are SGHRS and YFSETQ. V was clipped by 4 bases and J by 6 bases, with 17 bases between them. The CDR3 is 14 residues long. CDR3: CASSPGERVPEQYF. The CDR3, as DNA: TGCGCCAGCAGCCCGGGAGAAAGGGTTCCCGAGCAGTACTTC. Together with reference TRBV5-1 and TRBJ2-7, the CDR3 gives the full variable domain: KAGVTQTPRYLIKTRGQQVTLSCSPISGHRSVSWYQQTPGQGLQFLFEYFSETQRNKGNFPGRFSGRQFSNSRSEMNVSTLELGDSALYLCASSPGERVPEQYFGPGTRLTVT.

This clone was seen only once. The CDR3 spells CASSTGTGGFPGYEQYF. The CDR3 nucleotides read TGTGCCAGTAGTACCGGGACAGGGGGCTTTCCAGGCTACGAGCAGTACTTC. The rearrangement links TRBV19 to TRBJ2-7; 12 bases are shared with TRBD1. The V and J ends lost 4 bases and 3 bases, in that order; junction bases with no gene match: 10. CDR3 length: 17 residues. The germline V gene has CDR1 LNHDA and CDR2 SQIVND (reference sequence).

The J gene is TRBJ2-3, the V gene TRBV5-1; no firm D call. V gave up 1 base and J gave up 1 base, with 4 bases separating them. Germline lookup yields CDR1 SGHRS and CDR2 YFSETQ. The CDR3 runs to 13 residues. The CDR3 region is CASSLPGTDTQYF. In DNA form, the CDR3 reads TGCGCCAGCAGCTTGCCTGGCACAGATACGCAGTATTTT. The variable domain in full, completed from reference TRBV5-1 and TRBJ2-3, reads KAGVTQTPRYLIKTRGQQVTLSCSPISGHRSVSWYQQTPGQGLQFLFEYFSETQRNKGNFPGRFSGRQFSNSRSEMNVSTLELGDSALYLCASSLPGTDTQYFGPGTRLTVL.

The chain is built from TRBV19 and TRBJ2-5; TRBD1 matches 11 bases. The J call may be mistaken, given a closer DNA end match to TRBJ2-7. CDR3 length: 18 residues. The germline gives CDR1 LNHDA, CDR2 SQIVND (reference sequence). CDR3: CASSIPMRTGGGVYEQYF. For the CDR3, the DNA is TGTGCCAGTAGTATCCCAATGAGGACAGGGGGCGGAGTCTACGAGCAGTACTTC.

The rearrangement uses TRBV27 and TRBJ2-1; maybe TRBD2 (5 bases). The V and J ends lost 2 bases and 1 base respectively, with 9 bases between them. Germline values: CDR1 MNHEY, CDR2 SMNVEV (reference sequence). The CDR3 has 15 amino acids. CDR3 sequence: CASSLGSVSYNEQFF. CDR3 in DNA: TGTGCCAGCAGTTTAGGGAGTGTATCCTACAATGAGCAGTTCTTC.

V and J are TRBV28 and TRBJ2-5; D might be TRBD1 (6 bases). V lost 10 bases to trimming and J lost 1 base, with 13 bases between them. The CDR3 spans 13 residues. Germline V gene sequence: CDR1 MDHEN, CDR2 SYDVKM. The CDR3 DNA reads as TGTGCCACCTTAGGACAGACCCAAGAGACCCAGTACTTC. This translates into CATLGQTQETQYF.

This sequence joins TRBV6-5 and TRBJ1-5; D is unclear. Germline V lookup: CDR1 MNHEY, CDR2 SVGAGI. V lost 5 bases to trimming and J lost 7 bases, with 18 bases between them. This CDR3 has 15 amino acids. CDR3 sequence reads: CASSPGGRAPQPQHF. For the CDR3, the DNA is TGTGCCAGCAGTCCCGGAGGACGGGCCCCACAGCCCCAGCATTTT.

V usage is TRBV7-9 and J usage is TRBJ2-7; 10 bases match TRBD1. J lost 3 bases, V lost 1 base, and 6 bases had no gene match. The germline gives CDR1 SEHNR, CDR2 FQNEAQ (reference sequence). The length of the CDR3 is 16 residues. The CDR3 DNA reads as TGTGCCAGCAGCTTAGTGGGGGGGACAGGGGACTACGAGCAGTACTTC. It encodes CASSLVGGTGDYEQYF. The whole variable domain, filled in from reference TRBV7-9 and TRBJ2-7, reads DTGVSQNPRHKITKRGQNVTFRCDPISEHNRLYWYRQTLGQGPEFLTYFQNEAQLEKSRLLSDRFSAERPKGSFSTLEIQRTEQGDSAMYLCASSLVGGTGDYEQYFGPGTRLTVT.

The V call is TRBV18, the J call TRBJ1-3; 7 nucleotides agree with TRBD1. Looked up from germline, CDR1 is KGHSH and CDR2 is LQKENI. The CDR3 is 16 amino acids. The J segment lost 5 bases and the V segment lost 6 bases, leaving 13 bases of the junction unmatched. CDR3 nucleotide sequence: TGTGCCAGCTCCCCCCAACCGGGACAGCTGAGAAACACCATATATTTT. It yields the protein CASSPQPGQLRNTIYF.

This chain uses TRBV6-5 with TRBJ2-7; 8 bases match TRBD2. CDR3 length equals 14 residues. V was clipped by 6 bases and J by 4 bases; unmatched bases: 8. Germline CDR1 is MNHEY and CDR2 is SVGAGI. CDR3 coding DNA: TGTGCCAGCAGCCGGACTAGCAGCCGGTACGAGCAGTACTTC. Amino acid sequence: CASSRTSSRYEQYF.

This rearrangement joins TRBV6-5 to TRBJ1-1; D unresolved. The germline V gene has CDR1 MNHEY and CDR2 SVGAGI. The V and J ends lost 6 bases and 7 bases respectively, with 9 bases between them. The CDR3 loop spans 11 amino acids. CDR3 protein: CASRTRDEAFF. The CDR3 nucleotides read TGTGCCAGCAGAACACGGGATGAAGCTTTCTTT.

The V call is TRBV11-3, the J call TRBJ2-1; 9 bases map to TRBD2. The V and J ends lost 5 bases and 8 bases, in that order; junction bases with no gene match: 10. The CDR3 is made up of 15 amino acids. The germline CDR1 and CDR2 sequences are SGHNT and YENEEA. DNA of the CDR3: TGTGCCAGCAGCCCGGGGGCTAGCGGGACGCATGAGCAGTTCTTC. Translation gives CASSPGASGTHEQFF.

This clone was counted only a few times. The chain is built from TRBV6-5 and TRBJ2-1; 8 nucleotides match TRBD2. The J segment lost 2 bases and the V segment lost 5 bases, leaving 5 bases of the junction unmatched. This CDR3 has 15 residues. Germline CDR1 MNHEY, CDR2 SVGAGI. CDR3 bases: TGTGCCAGCAGTCCAGGACTAGCCACCTACAATGAGCAGTTCTTC. Translation: CASSPGLATYNEQFF.

The genes are TRBV6-6 and TRBJ2-7, with TRBD2 identical over 10 bases. There are 13 residues in the CDR3. Germline loops: CDR1 MNHNY, CDR2 SVGAGI (reference sequence). With 6 bases clipped from V and 7 bases from J, the junction kept 6 bases outside the gene matches. Here the CDR3 DNA reads TGTGCCAGCAGCGCGGGACTAGCGAGGGAGCAGTACTTC. It codes for CASSAGLAREQYF.

The chain carries TRBV7-2 and TRBJ2-1; TRBD2 matches at 11 bases. The CDR3 covers 16 residues. Germline V lookup: CDR1 SGHTA, CDR2 FQGNSA. The junction had 8 bases not matched to a gene; V was cut back by 4 bases and J by 6 bases. CDR3 DNA: TGTGCCAGCAGCTCATATTCCGGGACTAGCGGCAATGAGCAGTTCTTC. Its protein product is CASSSYSGTSGNEQFF. Supplemented by reference TRBV7-2 and TRBJ2-1, the full variable domain reads GAGVSQSPSNKVTEKGKDVELRCDPISGHTALYWYRQSLGQGLEFLIYFQGNSAPDKSGLPSDRFSAERTGGSVSTLTIQRTQQEDSAVYLCASSSYSGTSGNEQFFGPGTRLTVL.